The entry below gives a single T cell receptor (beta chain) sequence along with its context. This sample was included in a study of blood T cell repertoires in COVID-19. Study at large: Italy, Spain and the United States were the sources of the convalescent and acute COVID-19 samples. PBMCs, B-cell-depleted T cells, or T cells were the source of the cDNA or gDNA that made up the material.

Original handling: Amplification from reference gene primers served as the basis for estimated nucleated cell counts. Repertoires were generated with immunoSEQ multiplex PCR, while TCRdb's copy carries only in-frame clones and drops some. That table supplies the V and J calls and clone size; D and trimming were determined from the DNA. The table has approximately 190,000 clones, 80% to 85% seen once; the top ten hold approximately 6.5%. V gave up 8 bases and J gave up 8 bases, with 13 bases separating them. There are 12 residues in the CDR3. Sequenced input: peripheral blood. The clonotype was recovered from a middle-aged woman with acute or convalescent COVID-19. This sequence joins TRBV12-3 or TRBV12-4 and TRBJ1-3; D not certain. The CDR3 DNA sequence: TGTGCCAGCCAGTCATCTCGATACACCATATATTTT. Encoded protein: CASQSSRYTIYF.